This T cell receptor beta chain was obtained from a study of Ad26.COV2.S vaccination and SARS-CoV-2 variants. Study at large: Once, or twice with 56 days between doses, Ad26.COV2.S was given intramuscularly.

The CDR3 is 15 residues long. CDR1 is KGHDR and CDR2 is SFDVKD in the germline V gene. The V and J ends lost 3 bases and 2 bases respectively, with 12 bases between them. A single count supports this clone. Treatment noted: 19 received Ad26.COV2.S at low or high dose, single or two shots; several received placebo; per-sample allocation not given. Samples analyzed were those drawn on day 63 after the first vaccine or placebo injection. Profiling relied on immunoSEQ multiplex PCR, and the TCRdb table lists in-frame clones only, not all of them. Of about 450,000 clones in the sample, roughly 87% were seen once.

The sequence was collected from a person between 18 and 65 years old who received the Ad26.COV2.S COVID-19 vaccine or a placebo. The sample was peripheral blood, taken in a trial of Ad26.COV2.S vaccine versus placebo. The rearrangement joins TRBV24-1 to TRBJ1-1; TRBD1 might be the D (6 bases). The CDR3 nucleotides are TGTGCCACCAGTGATCCCCAGACAGGTAACACTGAAGCTTTCTTT. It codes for CATSDPQTGNTEAFF.